Each of the 3 T cell receptor beta chains below was sequenced from the same sample in a study of T cells in Graves' hyperthyroidism and ophthalmopathy. RNA transcripts provided the source from which TCR beta CDR3 regions were amplified. When the TCR CDR3 underwent first-round RT-PCR, the HTBI primer set was used. TCRdb passed the multiplex PCR reads through MiXCR, listing each CDR3 protein once. Of about 290,000 distinct CDR3 sequences listed, roughly 19% were seen once; the top ten hold roughly 40%. The specimen sequenced was blood. Every receptor here comes from a man in his fifties or sixties with Graves' ophthalmopathy.

This chain joins TRBV19 and TRBJ2-1; 10 positions agree with TRBD2. The CDR3 has 15 amino acids. With V trimmed by 6 bases and J by 6 bases, 8 bases remained unmatched. Germline V gene lookup returns CDR1 LNHDA and CDR2 SQIVND (reference sequence). The CDR3 DNA sequence: TGTGCCAGTAGCGTCGATAGCGGGAGGACCAATGAGCAGTTCTTC. As protein: CASSVDSGRTNEQFF.

The CDR3 is CSARFRGGGEKLFF. In DNA form, the CDR3 reads TGCAGTGCTAGATTTAGGGGCGGGGGTGAAAAACTGTTTTTT. The chain has TRBV20-1 and TRBJ1-4; perhaps TRBD1 as D (5 bases). Germline loops: CDR1 DFQATT, CDR2 SNEGSKA (reference sequence). Trimming shortened V by 2 bases and J by 7 bases, and 14 bases separated the two germline ends. The CDR3 has 14 amino acids.

This clonotype appeared many times. The chain is built from TRBV3-1 and TRBJ2-5; D may be TRBD2 (5 bases). In germline, CDR1 is LGHDT, CDR2 YNNKEL (reference sequence). The CDR3 runs 14 residues. V was clipped by 3 bases and J by 4 bases, with 12 bases between them. The CDR3 here is CASSQVRAGETQYF. CDR3 sequence (DNA): TGTGCCAGCAGCCAGGTGAGGGCGGGAGAGACCCAGTACTTC.